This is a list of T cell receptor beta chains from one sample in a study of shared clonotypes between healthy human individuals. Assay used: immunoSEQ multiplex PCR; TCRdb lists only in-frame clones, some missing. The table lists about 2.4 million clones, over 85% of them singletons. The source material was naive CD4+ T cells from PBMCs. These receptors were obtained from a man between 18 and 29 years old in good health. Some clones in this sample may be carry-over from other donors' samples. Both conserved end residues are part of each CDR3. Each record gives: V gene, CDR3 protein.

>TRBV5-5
CASSITGQGNWAFF
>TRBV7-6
CASSSLAGKYQPQHF
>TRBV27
CASSPPRRVGHEQYF
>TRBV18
CASSSYISDANTEAFF
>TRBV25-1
CASSAPLNYEQYF
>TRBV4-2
CASSPRDGTAEKLFF
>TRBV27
CASGRETNSYEQYF
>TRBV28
CASSLSGVGQETQYF
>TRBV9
CASSTTPGGGLRESRNTDTQYF
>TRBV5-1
CASGGDGVSSGNTIYF
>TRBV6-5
CASSEAREAFF
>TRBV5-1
CASSLSSDPIKDTQYF
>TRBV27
CASSLWAGRQEKLFF
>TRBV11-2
CASSLVGQDSNTGELFF
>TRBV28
CASSLRQGRTGDLGKLFF
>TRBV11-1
CASSRTVSTDTQYF
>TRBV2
CASRQGAYGNTIYF
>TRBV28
CASSLLRDQIGWRQYF
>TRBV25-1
CASSGLTLQGSSYNEQFF
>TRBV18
CASSPEVGVGTEAFF
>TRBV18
CASSPGSGRAGYNEQFF
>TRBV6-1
CASRDSSRNQPQHF
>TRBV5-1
CASSLAGFYGYTF
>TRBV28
CASSLGGSYEQYF
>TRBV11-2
CASSLAGEVLETQYF
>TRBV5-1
CASSLDPGAPYEQYF
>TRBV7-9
CASSALLVGEQYF
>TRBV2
CASSVAGGQFF
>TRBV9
CASSVSSGGASPVVTQYF
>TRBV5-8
CASSRTGGPRQPQHF
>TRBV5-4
CASSSQVGRDSPLHF
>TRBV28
CASSLTPTEAPNYGYTF
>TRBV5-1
CASSLDPPRNTEAFF
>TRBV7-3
CASSLGEREQFF
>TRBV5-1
CASSSTITSGAFF
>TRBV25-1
CASSEINRVNEKLFF
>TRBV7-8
CASSKDGRVSNQPQHF
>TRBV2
CASSEKGGGRLGYEQYF
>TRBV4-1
CASSQDYLKTVLYEQYF
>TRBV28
CASSSSVWVNTEAFF
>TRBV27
CASSLLSGSSYNEQFF
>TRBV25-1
CATRTGANNEQFF
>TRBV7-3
CASSPGQGTEAFF
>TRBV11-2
CASSLRSNTEAFF
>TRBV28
CASSPAGRLWEKLFF
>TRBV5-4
CASSLRQGDYGYTF
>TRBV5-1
CASSPGQGATQQPYF
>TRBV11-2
CASSSLPPGYEQYF
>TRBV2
CATADGRAWETQYF
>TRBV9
CASSLREGVYNEQFF
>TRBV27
CASRSPGTYPYEQYF
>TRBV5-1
CASSFLQGDTDTQYF
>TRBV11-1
CASTWRGSSETQYF